The 8 T cell receptor beta chains below were found in one sample sequenced in a study of cytomegalovirus exposure and HLA in healthy donors. The primer mix had 60 Vbeta and 13 Jbeta primers. Here immunoSEQ multiplex PCR was the method, and the copy in TCRdb shows in-frame clones only, minus some. The table includes 150,000 to 200,000 clones, around 81% detected once. Sequencing used PBMCs. Every receptor here comes from a woman in her 30s in good health and CMV-seropositive.

The rearrangement joins TRBV19 to TRBJ1-5, with a tentative D call TRBD1 (6 bases). The CDR3 contains 15 residues. The germline V gene has CDR1 LNHDA and CDR2 SQIVND (reference sequence). Trimming took 4 bases from V and 4 from J, leaving 14 bases between them. DNA for the CDR3: TGTGCCAGTAGTAATACAGGGATGGAAAATCAGCCCCAGCATTTT. Protein product: CASSNTGMENQPQHF.

In its sample, this clone was seen once. V usage is TRBV15 and J usage is TRBJ2-1; D perhaps matches TRBD2 (6 bases). V was cut by 1 base and J by 5 bases, with 12 bases left in between. From germline, CDR1 is LNHNV and CDR2 YYDKDF (reference sequence). The CDR3 loop spans 15 amino acids. The CDR3 DNA reads TGTGCCACCAGCAGAGTTGGGACTGGAGACAATGAGCAGTTCTTC. Protein: CATSRVGTGDNEQFF.

The rearrangement links TRBV30 to TRBJ1-5, with a tentative D call TRBD1 (5 bases). This CDR3 is 12 amino acids long. Trimming left V 7 bases short and J 7 bases short, with 14 bases between. Germline V gene sequence: CDR1 GTSNPN, CDR2 SVGIG (reference sequence). The CDR3 DNA reads TGTGCCTCCGGGAGGGACGGGCAGCCCCAGCATTTT. This sequence encodes CASGRDGQPQHF.

This clone showed up just once. The chain combines TRBV7-2 with TRBJ1-2; D is perhaps TRBD1 (5 bases). From germline, CDR1 is SGHTA and CDR2 FQGNSA. CDR3 length: 15 residues. V dropped 0 bases and J dropped 5 bases, with 13 bases sitting between them. The CDR3 loop is CASSLAGGARYGYTF. The CDR3 nucleotides are TGTGCCAGCAGCTTAGCGGGAGGGGCACGGTATGGCTACACCTTC.

V and J are TRBV7-2 and TRBJ1-5, with 7 nucleotides matching TRBD1. Germline V gene lookup returns CDR1 SGHTA and CDR2 FQGNSA. This CDR3 is built from 14 residues. The V segment lost 1 base and the J segment 9 bases; nucleotides outside the gene matches: 6. The CDR3 is CASSLETGDRPQHF. The CDR3 nucleotides read TGTGCCAGCAGCTTAGAAACAGGGGATCGGCCCCAGCATTTT.

J is TRBJ1-1 and V is TRBV27, with D maybe TRBD1 (5 bases). The CDR3 spans 14 residues. Trimming took off 1 base at V and 4 bases at J, with 10 bases between the two ends. The germline gives CDR1 MNHEY, CDR2 SMNVEV (reference sequence). The CDR3 DNA follows: TGTGCCAGCAGTTTATTAGGTGGGGCCACTGAAGCTTTCTTT. It yields the protein CASSLLGGATEAFF.

This sequence joins TRBV27 and TRBJ1-1; D is unresolved. V was trimmed by 5 bases and J by 5 bases, leaving 15 bases between them. The CDR3 is 14 residues long. Per the germline V gene, CDR1 is MNHEY and CDR2 is SMNVEV (reference sequence). In nucleotides, the CDR3 is TGTGCCAGCAGTACAGATCGGGGTTGGACTGAAGCTTTCTTT. Its protein product is CASSTDRGWTEAFF.

This chain links TRBV9 with TRBJ2-7; TRBD2 matches at 9 bases. V trimming: 0 bases; J trimming: 6 bases; junction bases outside the gene matches: 7. The CDR3 extends over 15 amino acids. Germline V gene sequence: CDR1 SGDLS, CDR2 YYNGEE. The CDR3 bases are TGTGCCAGCAGCGTAGGGGTTAGCGGGAGCTCCGAGCAGTACTTC. Its protein product is CASSVGVSGSSEQYF.